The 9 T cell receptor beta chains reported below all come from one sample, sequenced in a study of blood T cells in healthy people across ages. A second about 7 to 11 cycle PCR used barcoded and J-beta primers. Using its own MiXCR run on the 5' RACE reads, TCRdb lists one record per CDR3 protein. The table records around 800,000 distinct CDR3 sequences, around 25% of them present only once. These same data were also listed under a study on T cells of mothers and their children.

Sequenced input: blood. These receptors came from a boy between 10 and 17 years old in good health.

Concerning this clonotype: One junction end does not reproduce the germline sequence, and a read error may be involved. CDR3 DNA sequence: TGTGCCAGCAGGGGGGGGCGGACTAATGAAGAACTGTTTTTT. Translation: CASRGGRTNEELFF. The gene calls are TRBV2 and TRBJ1-4; a weak D match, TRBD1 (6 bases). This CDR3 comprises 14 residues. Germline CDR1 is SNHLY and CDR2 is FYNNEI. The entire variable domain, with the rest obtained from reference TRBV2 and TRBJ1-4, is as follows: EPEVTQTPSHQVTQMGQEVILRCVPISNHLYFYWYRQILGQKVEFLVSFYNNEISEKSEIFDDQFSVERPDGSNFTLKIRSTKLEDSAMYFCASRGGRTNEELFFGSGTQLSVL.

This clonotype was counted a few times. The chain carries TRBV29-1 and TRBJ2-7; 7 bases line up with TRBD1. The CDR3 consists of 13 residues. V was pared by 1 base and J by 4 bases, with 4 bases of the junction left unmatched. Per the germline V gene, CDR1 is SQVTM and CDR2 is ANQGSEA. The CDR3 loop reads CSVEVTGQYEQYF. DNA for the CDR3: TGCAGCGTTGAAGTTACGGGACAGTACGAGCAGTACTTC.

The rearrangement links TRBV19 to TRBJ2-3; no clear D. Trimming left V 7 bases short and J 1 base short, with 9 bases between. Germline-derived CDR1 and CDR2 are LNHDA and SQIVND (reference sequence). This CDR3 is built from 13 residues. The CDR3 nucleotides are TGTGCCAGTAAAAGTGGGGGCACAGATACGCAGTATTTT. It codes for CASKSGGTDTQYF. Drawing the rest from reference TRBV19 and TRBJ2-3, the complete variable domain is DGGITQSPKYLFRKEGQNVTLSCEQNLNHDAMYWYRQDPGQGLRLIYYSQIVNDFQKGDIAEGYSVSREKKESFPLTVTSAQKNPTAFYLCASKSGGTDTQYFGPGTRLTVL.

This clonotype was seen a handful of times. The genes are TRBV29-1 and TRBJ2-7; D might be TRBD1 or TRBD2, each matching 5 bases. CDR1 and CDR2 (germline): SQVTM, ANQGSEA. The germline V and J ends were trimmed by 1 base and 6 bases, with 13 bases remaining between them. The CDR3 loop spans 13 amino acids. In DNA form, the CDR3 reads TGCAGCGTTGAAGCTACAGGAGGAGGCGAGCAGTACTTC. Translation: CSVEATGGGEQYF.

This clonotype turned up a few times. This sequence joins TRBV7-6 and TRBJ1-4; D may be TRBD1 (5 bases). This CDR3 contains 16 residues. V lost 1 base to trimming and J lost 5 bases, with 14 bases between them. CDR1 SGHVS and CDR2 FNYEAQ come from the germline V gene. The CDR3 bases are TGTGCCAGCAGCTTAGACTTCGGGACCCGCAATGAAAAACTGTTTTTT. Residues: CASSLDFGTRNEKLFF.

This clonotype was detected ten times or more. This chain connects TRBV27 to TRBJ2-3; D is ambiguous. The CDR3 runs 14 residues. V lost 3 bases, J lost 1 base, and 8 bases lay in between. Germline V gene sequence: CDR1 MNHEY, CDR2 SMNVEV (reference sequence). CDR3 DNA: TGTGCCAGCAGTTTGGGTAGGGGCACAGATACGCAGTATTTT. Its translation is CASSLGRGTDTQYF.

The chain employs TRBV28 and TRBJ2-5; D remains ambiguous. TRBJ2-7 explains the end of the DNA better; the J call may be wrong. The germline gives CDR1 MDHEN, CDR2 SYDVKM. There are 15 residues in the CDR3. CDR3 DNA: TGTGCCAGCAGAATACACTCCCCACTCAGCTACGAGCAGTACTTC. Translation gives CASRIHSPLSYEQYF.

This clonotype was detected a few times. The CDR3 sequence is CASSFSGTGTYEQYF. CDR3 in DNA: TGCGCCAGCAGCTTTTCCGGGACAGGGACCTACGAGCAGTACTTC. The chain combines TRBV5-1 with TRBJ2-5; TRBD1 matches 9 bases. The better agreement between TRBJ2-7 and the DNA end casts doubt on the J call. This CDR3 has 15 amino acids. Germline CDR1 and CDR2: SGHRS and YFSETQ.

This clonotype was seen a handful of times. Here the CDR3 DNA reads TGTGCCAGCAGTTTATGGGGTGGAACGGAGAGGGAGGAGACCCAGTACTTC. Translated, it gives CASSLWGGTEREETQYF. The rearrangement joins TRBV27 to TRBJ2-5, with D possibly matching TRBD2 (5 bases). CDR1 is MNHEY, CDR2 SMNVEV, per germline (reference sequence). The CDR3 consists of 17 residues. V lost 1 base and J lost 5, with 20 bases in between.